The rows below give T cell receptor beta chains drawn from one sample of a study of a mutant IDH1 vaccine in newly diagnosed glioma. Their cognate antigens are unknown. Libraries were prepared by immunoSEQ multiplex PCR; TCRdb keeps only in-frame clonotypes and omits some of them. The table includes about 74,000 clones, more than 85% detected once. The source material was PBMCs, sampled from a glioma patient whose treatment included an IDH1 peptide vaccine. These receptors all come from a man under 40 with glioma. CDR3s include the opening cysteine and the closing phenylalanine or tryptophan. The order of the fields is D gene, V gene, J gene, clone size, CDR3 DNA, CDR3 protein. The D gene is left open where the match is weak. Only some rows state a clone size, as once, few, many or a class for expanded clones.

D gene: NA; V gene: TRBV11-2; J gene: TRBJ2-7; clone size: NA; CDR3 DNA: TGTGCCAGCAGCTTTGGGGGGAGGCCCTACGAGCAGTACTTC; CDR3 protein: CASSFGGRPYEQYF
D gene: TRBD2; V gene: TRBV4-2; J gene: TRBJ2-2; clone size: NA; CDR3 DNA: TGTGCCAGCAGCCAAGGACGCGGGAGGAAGGTCGGGGAGCTGTTTTTT; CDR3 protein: CASSQGRGRKVGELFF
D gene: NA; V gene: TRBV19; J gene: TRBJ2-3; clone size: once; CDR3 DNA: TGTGCCAGTAGTATGATCGCTAATTCACGCACAGATACGCAGTATTTT; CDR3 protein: CASSMIANSRTDTQYF
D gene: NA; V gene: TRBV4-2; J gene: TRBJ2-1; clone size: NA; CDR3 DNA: TGTGCCAGCAGCCAAGGTGCGAACCCGTATGGGAATGAGCAGTTCTTC; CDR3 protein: CASSQGANPYGNEQFF
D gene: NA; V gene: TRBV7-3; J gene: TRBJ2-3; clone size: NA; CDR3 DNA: TGTGCCAGCAGCCCTTATGCCCCCGGGCGGGGCGATACGCAGTATTTT; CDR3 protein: CASSPYAPGRGDTQYF
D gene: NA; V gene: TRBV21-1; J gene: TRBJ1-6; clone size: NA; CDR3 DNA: TGTGCCAGCAACCCGTTTAGTCCGGTAAGCTCCTATAATTCACCCCTCCACTTT; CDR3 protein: CASNPFSPVSSYNSPLHF
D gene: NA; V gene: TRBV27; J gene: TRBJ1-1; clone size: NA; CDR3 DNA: TGTGCCAGCAACCCTGGGTCTTCGAACACTGAAGCTTTCTTT; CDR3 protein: CASNPGSSNTEAFF
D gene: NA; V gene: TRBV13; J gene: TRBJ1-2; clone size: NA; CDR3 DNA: TGTGCCAGCAGCTTATGGGGGCGGCGTGGCTACACCTTC; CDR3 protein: CASSLWGRRGYTF
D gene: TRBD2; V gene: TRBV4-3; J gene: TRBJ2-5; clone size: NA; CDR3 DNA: TGCGCCAGCAGCCAAGATTTTTCCGGTAGCGGGGGGGAGACCCAGTACTTC; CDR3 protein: CASSQDFSGSGGETQYF
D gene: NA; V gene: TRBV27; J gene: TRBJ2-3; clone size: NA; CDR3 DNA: TGTGCCAGCAGTTTATTAGGTCTACGGGGGGATACGCAGTATTTT; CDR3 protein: CASSLLGLRGDTQYF
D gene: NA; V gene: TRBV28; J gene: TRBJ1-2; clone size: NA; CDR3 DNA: TGTGCCAGCAGTTTGTGGGATGGCTACACCTTC; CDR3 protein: CASSLWDGYTF
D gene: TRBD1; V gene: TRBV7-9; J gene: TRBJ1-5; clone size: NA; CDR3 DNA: TGTGCCAGCAGCGTTGGGACAGGGGGGAGCAATCAGCCCCAGCATTTT; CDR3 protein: CASSVGTGGSNQPQHF
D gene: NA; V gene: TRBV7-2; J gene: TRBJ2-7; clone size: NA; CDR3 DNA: TGTGCCAGCAGCTGGGCACCGACCGGCGAGCAGTACTTC; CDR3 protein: CASSWAPTGEQYF
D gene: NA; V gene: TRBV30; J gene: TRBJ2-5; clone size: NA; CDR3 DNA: TGTGCCTGGAGTGTGTTCAAAGAGACCCAGTACTTC; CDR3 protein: CAWSVFKETQYF
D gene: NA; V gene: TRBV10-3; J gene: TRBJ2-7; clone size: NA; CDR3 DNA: TGTGCCATCAGTGATTCAAGGAGGGACTCCTACGAGCAGTACTTC; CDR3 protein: CAISDSRRDSYEQYF
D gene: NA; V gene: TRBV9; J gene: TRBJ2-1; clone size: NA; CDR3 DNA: TGTGCCAGCAGCGTAGCTCCGCGACTTACCACCTACAATGAGCAGTTCTTC; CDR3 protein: CASSVAPRLTTYNEQFF
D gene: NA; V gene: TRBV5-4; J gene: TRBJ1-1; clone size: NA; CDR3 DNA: TGTGCCAGCAGCCCCCAGAGATTGGAGACTGAAGCTTTCTTT; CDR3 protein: CASSPQRLETEAFF
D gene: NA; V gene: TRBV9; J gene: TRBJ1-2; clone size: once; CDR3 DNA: TGTGCCAGCAGCGTAGGCGGCAGTACTAACTATGGCTACACCTTC; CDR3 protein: CASSVGGSTNYGYTF
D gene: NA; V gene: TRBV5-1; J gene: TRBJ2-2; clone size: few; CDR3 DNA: TGCGCCACCAACCCGGGGTCGAACACCGGGGAGCTGTTTTTT; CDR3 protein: CATNPGSNTGELFF
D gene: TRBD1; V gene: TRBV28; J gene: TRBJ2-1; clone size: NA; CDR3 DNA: TGTGCCAGCAGTCCGTGGACAGGGGGAGGAGGGTACAATGAGCAGTTCTTC; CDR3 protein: CASSPWTGGGGYNEQFF
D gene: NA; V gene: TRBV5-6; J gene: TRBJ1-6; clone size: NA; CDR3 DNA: TGTGCCAGCAGCGGTGGAACAGGGAGGGATAATTCACCCCTCCACTTT; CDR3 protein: CASSGGTGRDNSPLHF
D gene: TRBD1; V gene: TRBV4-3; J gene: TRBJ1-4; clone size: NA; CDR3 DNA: TGCGCCAGCAGCCAAGAGAACCGACAGGGGGGTGAAAAACTGTTTTTT; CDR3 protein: CASSQENRQGGEKLFF
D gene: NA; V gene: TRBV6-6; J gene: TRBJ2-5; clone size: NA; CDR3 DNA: TGTGCCAGCAGTTACAACCTCCAAGAGACCCAGTACTTC; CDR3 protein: CASSYNLQETQYF
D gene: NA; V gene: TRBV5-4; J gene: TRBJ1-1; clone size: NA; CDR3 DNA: TGTGCCAGCTCAGGGGACACTGAAGCTTTCTTT; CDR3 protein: CASSGDTEAFF
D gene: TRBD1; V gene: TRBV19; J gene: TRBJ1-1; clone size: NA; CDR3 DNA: TGTGCCAGTAGCAGAGGACAGGGGAACACTGAAGCTTTCTTT; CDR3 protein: CASSRGQGNTEAFF
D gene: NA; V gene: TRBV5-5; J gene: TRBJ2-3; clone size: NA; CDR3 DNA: TGTGCCAGCAGACCAGGGCCAGATACGCAGTATTTT; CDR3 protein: CASRPGPDTQYF
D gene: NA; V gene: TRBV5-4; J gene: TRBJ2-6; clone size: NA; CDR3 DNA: TGTGCCAGCAGCCCCCCGGGGGACCGGGCCAACGTCCTGACTTTC; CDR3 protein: CASSPPGDRANVLTF
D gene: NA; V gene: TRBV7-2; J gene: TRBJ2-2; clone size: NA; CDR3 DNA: TGTGCCAGCAGCTGGAACACCGGGGAGCTGTTTTTT; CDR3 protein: CASSWNTGELFF
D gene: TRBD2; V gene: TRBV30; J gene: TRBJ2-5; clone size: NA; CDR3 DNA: TGTGCCTGGAGTGTGGGCGGGGGAAGTGAGACCCAGTACTTC; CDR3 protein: CAWSVGGGSETQYF
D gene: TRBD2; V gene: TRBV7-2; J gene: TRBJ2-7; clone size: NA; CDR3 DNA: TGTGCCAGCAGGCGGGGGGACTCTTCCTACGAGCAGTACTTC; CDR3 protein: CASRRGDSSYEQYF
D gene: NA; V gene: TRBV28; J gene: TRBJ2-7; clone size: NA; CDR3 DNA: TGTGCCAGCACTCTAGTTCGACGAGGCTACGAGCAGTACTTC; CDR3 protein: CASTLVRRGYEQYF
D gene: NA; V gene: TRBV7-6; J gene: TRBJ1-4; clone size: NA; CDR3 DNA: TGTGCCAGCAGCTTAGAGGCAGGGAGTGAAAAACTGTTTTTT; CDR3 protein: CASSLEAGSEKLFF
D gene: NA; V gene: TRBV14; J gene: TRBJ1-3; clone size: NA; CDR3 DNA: TGTGCCAGCAGCTACGACAGATTTGGAAACACCATATATTTT; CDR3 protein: CASSYDRFGNTIYF
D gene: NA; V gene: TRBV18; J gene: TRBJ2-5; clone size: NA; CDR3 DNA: TGTGCCAGCTCACCACAAACTAGTTCGGAGACCCAGTACTTC; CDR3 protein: CASSPQTSSETQYF
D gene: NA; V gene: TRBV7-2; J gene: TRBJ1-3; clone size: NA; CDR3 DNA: TGTGCCAGCAGCTTAAGAGTCGGATATAGAAACACCATATATTTT; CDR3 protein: CASSLRVGYRNTIYF
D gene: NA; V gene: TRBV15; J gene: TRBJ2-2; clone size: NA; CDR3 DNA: TGTGCCACCAGCAGAGATAGAACGCCACAGGGCGGGGCCGGGGAGCTGTTTTTT; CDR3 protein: CATSRDRTPQGGAGELFF
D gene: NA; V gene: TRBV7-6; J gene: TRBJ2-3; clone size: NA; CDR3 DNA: TGTGCCAGCTCCTTCGGGGCCCCAGATACGCAGTATTTT; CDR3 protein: CASSFGAPDTQYF
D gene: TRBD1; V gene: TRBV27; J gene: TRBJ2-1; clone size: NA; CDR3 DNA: TGTGCCAGCAGTTCATCAGGGGGCCTTCGATATGAGCAGTTCTTC; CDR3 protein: CASSSSGGLRYEQFF
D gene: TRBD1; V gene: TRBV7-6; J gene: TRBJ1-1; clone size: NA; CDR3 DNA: TGTGCCAGCAGCCCTAGACCCGGACAGGGCTTTGAAGCTTTCTTT; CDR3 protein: CASSPRPGQGFEAFF
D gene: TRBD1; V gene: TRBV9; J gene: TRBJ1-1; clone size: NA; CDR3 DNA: TGTGCCAGCAGCGTAAATTACAGGGGCACTGAAGCTTTCTTT; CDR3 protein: CASSVNYRGTEAFF
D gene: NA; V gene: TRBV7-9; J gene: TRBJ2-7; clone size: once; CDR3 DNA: TGTGCCAGCAGCTTAGCTCTCGGGGAGGAGCAGTACTTC; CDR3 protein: CASSLALGEEQYF
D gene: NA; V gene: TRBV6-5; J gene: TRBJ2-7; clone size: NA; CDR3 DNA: TGTGCCAGCAAGTCGCCGGGTAACGAGCAGTACTTC; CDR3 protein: CASKSPGNEQYF
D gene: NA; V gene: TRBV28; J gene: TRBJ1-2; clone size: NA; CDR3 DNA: TGTGCCAGCAGTTTCAGTCTCCGGGGCTACACCTTC; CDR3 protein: CASSFSLRGYTF
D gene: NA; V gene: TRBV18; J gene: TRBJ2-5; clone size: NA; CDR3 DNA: TGTGCCAGCTCACTTTCGGGAGCCCAAGAGACCCAGTACTTC; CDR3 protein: CASSLSGAQETQYF
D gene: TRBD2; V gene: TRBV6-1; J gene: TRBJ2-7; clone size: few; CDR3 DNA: TGTGCCAGCAGTGTCGGTGGGAGCGGGGGCGACTACGAGCAGTACTTC; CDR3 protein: CASSVGGSGGDYEQYF
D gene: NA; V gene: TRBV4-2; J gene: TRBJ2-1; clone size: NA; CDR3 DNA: TGTGCCAGCAGCTTAAGGGGACCTGAACAGGATGAGCAGTTCTTC; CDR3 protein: CASSLRGPEQDEQFF
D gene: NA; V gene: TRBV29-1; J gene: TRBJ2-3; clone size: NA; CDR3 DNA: TGCAGCGCGGGGACTCCCACAGATACGCAGTATTTT; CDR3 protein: CSAGTPTDTQYF
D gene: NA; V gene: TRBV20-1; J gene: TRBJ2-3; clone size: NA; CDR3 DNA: TGCAGTGCTACCTACACAGATACGCAGTATTTT; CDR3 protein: CSATYTDTQYF
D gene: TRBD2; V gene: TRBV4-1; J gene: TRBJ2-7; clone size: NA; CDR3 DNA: TGCGCCAGCAGCCCGGGACTAGCGGGAGGGCCGCCCTACGAGCAGTACTTC; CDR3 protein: CASSPGLAGGPPYEQYF
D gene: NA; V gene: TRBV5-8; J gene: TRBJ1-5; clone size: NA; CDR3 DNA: TGTGCCAGCAGTTCAACGGACAACAATCAGCCCCAGCATTTT; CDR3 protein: CASSSTDNNQPQHF
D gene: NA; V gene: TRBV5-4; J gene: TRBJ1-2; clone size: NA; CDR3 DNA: TGTGCCAGCAGCTTGGGTCACTATGGCTACACCTTC; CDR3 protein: CASSLGHYGYTF
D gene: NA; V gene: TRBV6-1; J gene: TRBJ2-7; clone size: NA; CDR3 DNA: TGTGCCAGCAGTGATCGTGGACACGACGAGCAGTACTTC; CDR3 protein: CASSDRGHDEQYF
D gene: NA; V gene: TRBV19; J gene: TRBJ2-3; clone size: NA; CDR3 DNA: TGTGCCAGTAGTATAGAGAGGACAGATACGCAGTATTTT; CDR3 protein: CASSIERTDTQYF
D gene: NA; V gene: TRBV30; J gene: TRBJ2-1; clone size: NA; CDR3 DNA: TGTGCCTGGAGTGTTATGAATGAGCAGTTCTTC; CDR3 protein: CAWSVMNEQFF
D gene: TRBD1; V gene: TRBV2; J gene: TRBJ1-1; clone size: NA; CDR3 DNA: TGTGCCAGCAGCCTACAGGGGGACACTGAAGCTTTCTTT; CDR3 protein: CASSLQGDTEAFF
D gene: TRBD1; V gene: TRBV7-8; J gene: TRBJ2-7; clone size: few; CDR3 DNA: TGTGCCAGCAGCTTAAGGACAGGGCCGTACGAGCAGTACTTC; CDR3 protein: CASSLRTGPYEQYF
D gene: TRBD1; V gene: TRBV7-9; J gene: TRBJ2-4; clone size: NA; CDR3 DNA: TGTGCCAGCAGCTTAATCGGACAGGGGGATTGGACGGCCAAAAACATTCAGTACTTC; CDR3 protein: CASSLIGQGDWTAKNIQYF